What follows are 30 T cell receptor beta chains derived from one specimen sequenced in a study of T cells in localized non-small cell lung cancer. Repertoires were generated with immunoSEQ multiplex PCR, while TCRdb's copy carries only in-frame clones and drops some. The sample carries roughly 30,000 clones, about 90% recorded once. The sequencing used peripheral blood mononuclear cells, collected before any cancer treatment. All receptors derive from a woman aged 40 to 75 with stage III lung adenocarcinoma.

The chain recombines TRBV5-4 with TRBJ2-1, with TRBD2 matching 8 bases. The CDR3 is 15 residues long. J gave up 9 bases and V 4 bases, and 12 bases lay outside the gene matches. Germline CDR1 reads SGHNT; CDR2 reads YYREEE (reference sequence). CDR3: CASSPGTSMFAEQFF. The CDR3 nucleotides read TGTGCCAGCAGCCCCGGGACTAGTATGTTTGCTGAGCAGTTCTTC.

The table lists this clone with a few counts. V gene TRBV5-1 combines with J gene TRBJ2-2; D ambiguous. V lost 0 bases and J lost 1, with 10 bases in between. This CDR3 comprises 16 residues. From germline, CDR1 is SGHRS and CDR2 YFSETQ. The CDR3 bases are TGCGCCAGCAGCTTGGAAGTAGGCGGGAACACCGGGGAGCTGTTTTTT. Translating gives CASSLEVGGNTGELFF.

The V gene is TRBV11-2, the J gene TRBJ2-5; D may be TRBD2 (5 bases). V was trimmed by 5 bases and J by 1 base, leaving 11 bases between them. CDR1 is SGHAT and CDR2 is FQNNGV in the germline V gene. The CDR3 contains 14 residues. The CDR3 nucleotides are TGTGCCAGCAGCCCCGGGAATCTCCAAGAGACCCAGTACTTC. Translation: CASSPGNLQETQYF. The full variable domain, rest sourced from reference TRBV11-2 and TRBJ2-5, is EAGVAQSPRYKIIEKRQSVAFWCNPISGHATLYWYQQILGQGPKLLIQFQNNGVVDDSQLPKDRFSAERLKGVDSTLKIQPAKLEDSAVYLCASSPGNLQETQYFGPGTRLLVL.

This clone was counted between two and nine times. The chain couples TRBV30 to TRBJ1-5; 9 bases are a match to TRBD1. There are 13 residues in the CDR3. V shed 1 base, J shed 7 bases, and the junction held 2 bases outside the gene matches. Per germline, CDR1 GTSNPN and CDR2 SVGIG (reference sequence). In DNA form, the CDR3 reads TGTGCCTGGAGTGGACAGGGGGACCAGCCCCAGCATTTT. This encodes CAWSGQGDQPQHF.

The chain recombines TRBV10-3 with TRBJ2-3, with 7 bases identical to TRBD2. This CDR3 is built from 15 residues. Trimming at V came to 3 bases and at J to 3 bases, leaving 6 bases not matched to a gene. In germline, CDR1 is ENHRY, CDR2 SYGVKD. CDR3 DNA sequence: TGTGCCATCAGTGAAATTACGGGGGGTACAGATACGCAGTATTTT. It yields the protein CAISEITGGTDTQYF.

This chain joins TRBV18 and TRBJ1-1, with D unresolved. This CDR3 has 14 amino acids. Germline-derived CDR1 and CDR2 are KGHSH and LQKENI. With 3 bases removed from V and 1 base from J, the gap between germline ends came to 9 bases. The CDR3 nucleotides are TGTGCCAGCTCACCCTCCCAAAGGAACACTGAAGCTTTCTTT. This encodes CASSPSQRNTEAFF.

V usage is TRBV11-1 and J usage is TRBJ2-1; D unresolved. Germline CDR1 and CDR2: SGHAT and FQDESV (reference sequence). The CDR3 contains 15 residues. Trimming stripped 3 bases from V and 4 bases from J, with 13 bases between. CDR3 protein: CASSFEERVYNEQFF. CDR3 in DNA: TGTGCCAGCAGCTTCGAAGAACGGGTATACAATGAGCAGTTCTTC.

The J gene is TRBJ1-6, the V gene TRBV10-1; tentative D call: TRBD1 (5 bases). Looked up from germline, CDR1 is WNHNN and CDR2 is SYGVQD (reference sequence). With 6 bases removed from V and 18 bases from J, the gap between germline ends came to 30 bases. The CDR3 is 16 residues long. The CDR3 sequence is CASSREPGTSQPSSHF. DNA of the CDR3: TGCGCCAGCAGCCGGGAACCCGGGACTTCCCAACCATCCTCCCACTTT.

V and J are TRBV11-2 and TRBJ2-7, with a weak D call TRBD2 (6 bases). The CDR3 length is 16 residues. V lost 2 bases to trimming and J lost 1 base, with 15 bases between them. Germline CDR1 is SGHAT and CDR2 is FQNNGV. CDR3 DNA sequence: TGTGCCAGCAGCTTATATGGGGGACTGGGTTCCTACGAGCAGTACTTC. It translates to CASSLYGGLGSYEQYF.

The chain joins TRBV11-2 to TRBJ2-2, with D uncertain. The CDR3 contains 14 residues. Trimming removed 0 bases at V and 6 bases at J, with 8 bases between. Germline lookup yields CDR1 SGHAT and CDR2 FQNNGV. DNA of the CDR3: TGTGCCAGCAGCTTAGATAGGTTATCCGGGGAGCTGTTTTTT. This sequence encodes CASSLDRLSGELFF. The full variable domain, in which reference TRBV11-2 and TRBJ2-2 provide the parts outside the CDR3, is EAGVAQSPRYKIIEKRQSVAFWCNPISGHATLYWYQQILGQGPKLLIQFQNNGVVDDSQLPKDRFSAERLKGVDSTLKIQPAKLEDSAVYLCASSLDRLSGELFFGEGSRLTVL.

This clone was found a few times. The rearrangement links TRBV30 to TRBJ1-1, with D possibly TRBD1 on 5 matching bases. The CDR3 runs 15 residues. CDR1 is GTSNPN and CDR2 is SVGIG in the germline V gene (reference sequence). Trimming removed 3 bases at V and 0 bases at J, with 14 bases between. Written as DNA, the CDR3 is TGTGCCTGGAGCCAGAAGCTGACAGTGAACACTGAAGCTTTCTTT. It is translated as CAWSQKLTVNTEAFF.

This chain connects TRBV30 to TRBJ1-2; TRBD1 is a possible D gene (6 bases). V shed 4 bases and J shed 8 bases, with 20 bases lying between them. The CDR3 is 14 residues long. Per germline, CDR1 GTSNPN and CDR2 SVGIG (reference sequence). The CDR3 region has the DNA TGTGCCTGGAATTTGGCGGGGGCGCTTCAAGGCTACACCTTC. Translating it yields CAWNLAGALQGYTF.

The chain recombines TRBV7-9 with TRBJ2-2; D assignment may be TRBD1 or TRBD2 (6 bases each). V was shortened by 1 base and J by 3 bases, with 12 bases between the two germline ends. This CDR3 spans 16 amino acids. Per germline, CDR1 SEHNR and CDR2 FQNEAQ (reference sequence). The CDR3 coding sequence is TGTGCCAGCAGCTTAGGGCAGGGGACTCACACCGGGGAGCTGTTTTTT. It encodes CASSLGQGTHTGELFF.

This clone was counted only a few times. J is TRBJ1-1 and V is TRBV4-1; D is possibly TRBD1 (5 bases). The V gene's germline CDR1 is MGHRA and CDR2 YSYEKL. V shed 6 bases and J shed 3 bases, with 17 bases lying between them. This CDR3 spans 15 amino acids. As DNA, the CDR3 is TGCGCCAGCAGAATCACACCGGGGGTGTACACTGAAGCTTTCTTT. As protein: CASRITPGVYTEAFF.

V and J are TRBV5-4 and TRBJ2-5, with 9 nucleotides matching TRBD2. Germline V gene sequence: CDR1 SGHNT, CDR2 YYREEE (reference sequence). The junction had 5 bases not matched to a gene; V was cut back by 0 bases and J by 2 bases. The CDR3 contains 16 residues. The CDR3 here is CASSLGGSGGQETQYF. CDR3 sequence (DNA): TGTGCCAGCAGCTTGGGTGGTAGCGGGGGTCAAGAGACCCAGTACTTC.

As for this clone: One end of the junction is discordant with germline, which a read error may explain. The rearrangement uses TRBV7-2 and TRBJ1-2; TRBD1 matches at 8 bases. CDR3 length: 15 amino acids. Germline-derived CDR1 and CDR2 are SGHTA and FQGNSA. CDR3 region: CANSLISQGASGYTF. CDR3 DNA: TGTGCCAACAGCTTAATTTCGCAGGGGGCAAGTGGCTACACCTTC. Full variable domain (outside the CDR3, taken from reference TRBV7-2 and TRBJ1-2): GAGVSQSPSNKVTEKGKDVELRCDPISGHTALYWYRQSLGQGLEFLIYFQGNSAPDKSGLPSDRFSAERTGGSVSTLTIQRTQQEDSAVYLCANSLISQGASGYTFGSGTRLTVV.

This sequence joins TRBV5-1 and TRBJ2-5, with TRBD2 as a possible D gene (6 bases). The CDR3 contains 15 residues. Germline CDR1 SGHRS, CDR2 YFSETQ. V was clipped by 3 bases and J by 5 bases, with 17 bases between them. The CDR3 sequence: CASSWRGYMAETQYF. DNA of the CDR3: TGCGCCAGCAGCTGGAGGGGCTACATGGCCGAGACCCAGTACTTC.

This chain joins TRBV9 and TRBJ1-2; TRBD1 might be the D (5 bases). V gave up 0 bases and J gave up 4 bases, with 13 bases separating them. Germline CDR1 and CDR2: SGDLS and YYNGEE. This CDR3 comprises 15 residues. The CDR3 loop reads CASSVDPGLSYGYTF. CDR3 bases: TGTGCCAGCAGCGTAGATCCGGGACTCAGCTATGGCTACACCTTC.

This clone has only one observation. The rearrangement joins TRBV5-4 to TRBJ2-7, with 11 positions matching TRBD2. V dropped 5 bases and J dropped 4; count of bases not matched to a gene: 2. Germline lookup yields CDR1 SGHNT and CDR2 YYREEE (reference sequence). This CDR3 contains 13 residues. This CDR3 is CASRLAGEYEQYF. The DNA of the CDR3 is TGTGCCAGCAGACTAGCGGGAGAGTACGAGCAGTACTTC.

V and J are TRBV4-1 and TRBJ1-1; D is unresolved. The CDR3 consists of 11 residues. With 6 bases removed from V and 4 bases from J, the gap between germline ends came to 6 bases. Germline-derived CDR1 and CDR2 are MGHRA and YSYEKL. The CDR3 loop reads CASRGPTEAFF. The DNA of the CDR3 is TGCGCCAGCAGGGGTCCCACTGAAGCTTTCTTT.

CDR3 sequence (DNA): TGTGCCAGCAGCAAAGCGGGGGTAAAAACCGAGACCCAGTACTTC. Protein product: CASSKAGVKTETQYF. V and J are TRBV7-9 and TRBJ2-5; 8 bases map to TRBD2. Germline CDR1 reads SEHNR; CDR2 reads FQNEAQ (reference sequence). Trimming at V came to 5 bases and at J to 5 bases, leaving 10 bases not matched to a gene. This CDR3 is 15 amino acids long.

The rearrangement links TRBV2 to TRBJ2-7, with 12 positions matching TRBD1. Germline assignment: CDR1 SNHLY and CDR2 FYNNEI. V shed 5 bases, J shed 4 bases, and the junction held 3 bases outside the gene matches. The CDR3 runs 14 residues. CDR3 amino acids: CASSPGQGAYEQYF. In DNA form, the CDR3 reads TGTGCCAGCAGTCCGGGACAGGGGGCGTACGAGCAGTACTTC.

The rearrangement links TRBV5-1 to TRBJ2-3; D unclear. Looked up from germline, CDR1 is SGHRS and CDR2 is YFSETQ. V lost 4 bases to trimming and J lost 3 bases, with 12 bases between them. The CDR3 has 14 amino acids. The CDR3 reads CASSNYPRTDTQYF. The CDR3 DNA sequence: TGCGCCAGCAGCAACTACCCGAGGACAGATACGCAGTATTTT.

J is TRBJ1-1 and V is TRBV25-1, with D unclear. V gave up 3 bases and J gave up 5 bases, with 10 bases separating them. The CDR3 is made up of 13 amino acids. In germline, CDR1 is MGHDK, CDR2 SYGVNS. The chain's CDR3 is CASSERGATEAFF. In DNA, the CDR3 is TGTGCCAGCAGTGAGCGGGGAGCAACTGAAGCTTTCTTT.

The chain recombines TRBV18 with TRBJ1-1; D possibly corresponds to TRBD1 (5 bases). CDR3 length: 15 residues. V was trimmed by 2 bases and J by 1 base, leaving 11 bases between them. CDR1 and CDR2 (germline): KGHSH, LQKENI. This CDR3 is CASSPRVGQNTEAFF. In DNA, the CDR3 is TGTGCCAGCTCACCAAGGGTTGGACAGAACACTGAAGCTTTCTTT.

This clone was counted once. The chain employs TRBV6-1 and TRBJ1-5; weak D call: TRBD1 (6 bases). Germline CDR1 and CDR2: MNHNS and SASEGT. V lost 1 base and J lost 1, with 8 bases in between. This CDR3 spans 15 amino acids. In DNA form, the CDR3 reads TGTGCCAGCAGTGAAGGACAGGTGAGCAATCAGCCCCAGCATTTT. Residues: CASSEGQVSNQPQHF.

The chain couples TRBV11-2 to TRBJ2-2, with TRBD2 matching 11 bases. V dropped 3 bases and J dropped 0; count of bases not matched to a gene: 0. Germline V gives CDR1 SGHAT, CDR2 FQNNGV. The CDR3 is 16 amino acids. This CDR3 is CASSLGLAANTGELFF. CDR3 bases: TGTGCCAGCAGCTTGGGACTAGCGGCGAACACCGGGGAGCTGTTTTTT.

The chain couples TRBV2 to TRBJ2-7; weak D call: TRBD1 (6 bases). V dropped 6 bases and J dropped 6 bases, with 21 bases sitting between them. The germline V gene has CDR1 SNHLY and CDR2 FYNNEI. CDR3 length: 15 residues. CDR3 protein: CASRAGTTGSGEQYF. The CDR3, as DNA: TGTGCCAGCAGGGCCGGGACAACCGGCTCGGGCGAGCAGTACTTC. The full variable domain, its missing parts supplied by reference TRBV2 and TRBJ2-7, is EPEVTQTPSHQVTQMGQEVILRCVPISNHLYFYWYRQILGQKVEFLVSFYNNEISEKSEIFDDQFSVERPDGSNFTLKIRSTKLEDSAMYFCASRAGTTGSGEQYFGPGTRLTVT.

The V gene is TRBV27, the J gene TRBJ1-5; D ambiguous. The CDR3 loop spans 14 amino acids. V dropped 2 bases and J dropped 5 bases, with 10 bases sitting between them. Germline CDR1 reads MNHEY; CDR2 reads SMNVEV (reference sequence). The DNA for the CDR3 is TGTGCCAGCAGTTTAGGACCAGGCCATCAGCCCCAGCATTTT. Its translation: CASSLGPGHQPQHF.

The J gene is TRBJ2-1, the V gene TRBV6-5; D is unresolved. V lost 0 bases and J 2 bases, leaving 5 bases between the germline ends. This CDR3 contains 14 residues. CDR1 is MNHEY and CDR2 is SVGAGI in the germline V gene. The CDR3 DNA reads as TGTGCCAGCAGTTACTCGAAACCCTACAATGAGCAGTTCTTC. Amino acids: CASSYSKPYNEQFF.